This T cell receptor beta chain was identified in a study of control samples from healthy donors and cancer patients. This table comes from immunoSEQ multiplex PCR, and its TCRdb copy is limited to in-frame clones, with some not included. This table has roughly 150,000 clones, 80% to 90% appearing once. The germline gives CDR1 LNHDA, CDR2 SQIVND (reference sequence). V shed 3 bases and J 9 bases; nucleotides not matched to a gene: 7. The CDR3 is made up of 15 amino acids. The V and J genes are TRBV19 and TRBJ2-5; 13 bases are shared with TRBD2. The receptor's source is a young man in good health. The sequenced material came from blood. The CDR3 nucleotides are TGTGCCAGTAGTATCCTCGGGACTAGCGGGGTTGCCCAGTACTTC. Residues: CASSILGTSGVAQYF. Full variable domain (outside the CDR3, taken from reference TRBV19 and TRBJ2-5): DGGITQSPKYLFRKEGQNVTLSCEQNLNHDAMYWYRQDPGQGLRLIYYSQIVNDFQKGDIAEGYSVSREKKESFPLTVTSAQKNPTAFYLCASSILGTSGVAQYFGPGTRLLVL.